The 24 T cell receptor beta chains in this list originate from one sample, sequenced in a study of CD8 T cells in ankylosing spondylitis. Using its own MiXCR run on the 5' RACE reads, TCRdb lists one record per CDR3 protein. Among approximately 260,000 distinct CDR3 sequences listed, 15% to 20% were seen once. Sequencing was carried out using blood, either unsorted or a sorted T cell fraction (not recorded which). The receptors were gathered from a male donor with ankylosing spondylitis or in good health (not recorded which).

This clonotype was recorded a few times. This rearrangement joins TRBV7-6 to TRBJ2-7, with 8 bases fitting TRBD1. V lost 2 bases to trimming and J lost 6 bases; unmatched junction nucleotides: 3. The germline V gene encodes CDR1 SGHVS and CDR2 FNYEAQ. The CDR3 totals 13 residues. This CDR3 reads CASSLLGTGEQYF. The CDR3, as DNA: TGTGCCAGCAGCTTATTAGGGACAGGCGAGCAGTACTTC. The whole variable domain, remainder taken from reference TRBV7-6 and TRBJ2-7, is GAGVSQSPRYKVTKRGQDVALRCDPISGHVSLYWYRQALGQGPEFLTYFNYEAQQDKSGLPNDRFSAERPEGSISTLTIQRTEQRDSAMYRCASSLLGTGEQYFGPGTRLTVT.

This clonotype was seen only a few times. This chain uses TRBV11-2 with TRBJ2-1; D is uncertain. V was clipped by 2 bases and J by 3 bases, with 8 bases between them. The CDR3 runs 14 residues. Germline CDR1 SGHAT, CDR2 FQNNGV. DNA for the CDR3: TGTGCCAGCAGCTTATCAGACGGCTACAATGAGCAGTTCTTC. Its protein is CASSLSDGYNEQFF.

This clonotype was seen ten or more times. The J gene is TRBJ2-1, the V gene TRBV29-1; 11 positions agree with TRBD2. V shed 4 bases, J shed 10 bases, and the junction held 9 bases outside the gene matches. The CDR3 sequence is 14 residues long. The germline V gene encodes CDR1 SQVTM and CDR2 ANQGSEA. CDR3 nucleotides: TGCAGCGTTGCGATAGCGGGAGGGCAAGTAGAGCAGTTCTTC. The encoded protein is CSVAIAGGQVEQFF.

The chain joins TRBV11-1 to TRBJ2-3, with 11 nucleotides matching TRBD2. The CDR3 length is 18 residues. Germline V gene sequence: CDR1 SGHAT, CDR2 FQDESV (reference sequence). After removal of 3 bases from V and 0 bases from J, the junction contained 8 bases not matched to a gene. The CDR3 reads CASSFASGRLGSTDTQYF. DNA for the CDR3: TGTGCCAGCAGCTTCGCTAGCGGGAGGCTCGGGAGCACAGATACGCAGTATTTT.

This clonotype turned up a few times. The genes are TRBV7-2 and TRBJ2-7; 11 bases line up with TRBD2. The germline V gene has CDR1 SGHTA and CDR2 FQGNSA. V dropped 5 bases and J dropped 4; count of bases not matched to a gene: 4. The CDR3 consists of 14 residues. CDR3 sequence reads: CASSPWTSGYEQYF. CDR3 in DNA: TGTGCCAGCAGCCCATGGACTAGCGGGTACGAGCAGTACTTC. Complete variable domain (other parts from reference TRBV7-2 and TRBJ2-7): GAGVSQSPSNKVTEKGKDVELRCDPISGHTALYWYRQSLGQGLEFLIYFQGNSAPDKSGLPSDRFSAERTGGSVSTLTIQRTQQEDSAVYLCASSPWTSGYEQYFGPGTRLTVT.

This chain uses TRBV19 with TRBJ2-3, with D perhaps matching TRBD2 (6 bases). Trimming removed 3 bases from V and 3 bases from J, with 13 bases in between. The germline V gene has CDR1 LNHDA and CDR2 SQIVND (reference sequence). The CDR3 has 15 amino acids. The CDR3 bases are TGTGCCAGTAGTATCCCGGAGGGCCTGACAGATACGCAGTATTTT. Encoded protein: CASSIPEGLTDTQYF.

This chain links TRBV27 with TRBJ2-7; 7 nucleotides align to TRBD2. This CDR3 spans 16 amino acids. The V and J ends lost 2 bases and 3 bases, in that order; junction bases with no gene match: 10. In germline, CDR1 is MNHEY, CDR2 SMNVEV (reference sequence). The CDR3 DNA is TGTGCCAGCAGTTTACTAGCCGGGGAGGGAGACTACGAGCAGTACTTC. Translation: CASSLLAGEGDYEQYF.

This sequence joins TRBV25-1 and TRBJ2-1; TRBD2 matches at 11 bases. Germline V lookup: CDR1 MGHDK, CDR2 SYGVNS. The J segment lost 2 bases and the V segment lost 4 bases, leaving 10 bases of the junction unmatched. This CDR3 region has 18 residues. The CDR3, as DNA: TGTGCCAGCAGTGTAATAGCGGGAGGGCCGGGAACCTACAATGAGCAGTTCTTC. This encodes CASSVIAGGPGTYNEQFF.

This clonotype was recorded a few times. This chain connects TRBV7-9 to TRBJ2-3; perhaps TRBD1 as D (6 bases). Germline loops: CDR1 SEHNR, CDR2 FQNEAQ (reference sequence). CDR3 length equals 15 residues. The germline V and J ends were trimmed by 1 base and 6 bases, with 14 bases remaining between them. CDR3 protein: CASSLVGTPRDTQYF. CDR3 in DNA: TGTGCCAGCAGCTTAGTCGGGACACCGAGGGATACGCAGTATTTT. Complete variable domain (other parts from reference TRBV7-9 and TRBJ2-3): DTGVSQNPRHKITKRGQNVTFRCDPISEHNRLYWYRQTLGQGPEFLTYFQNEAQLEKSRLLSDRFSAERPKGSFSTLEIQRTEQGDSAMYLCASSLVGTPRDTQYFGPGTRLTVL.

The gene calls are TRBV10-2 and TRBJ2-7, with D maybe TRBD1 (5 bases). Germline V CDR1 and CDR2: WSHSY, SAAADI. This CDR3 is built from 15 residues. The V end was cut by 5 bases, the J end by 4 bases, with 18 bases between. The CDR3 nucleotides read TGCGCCAGCAGTCGTTACATGGTAGGGGTATACGAGCAGTACTTC. Translating it yields CASSRYMVGVYEQYF.

This clonotype was recorded at least ten times. This sequence joins TRBV6-2 or TRBV6-3 and TRBJ2-5, with D hard to call. Trimming stripped 6 bases from V and 1 base from J, with 9 bases between. Per the germline V gene, CDR1 is MNHEY and CDR2 is SVGEGT. CDR3 size: 13 residues. CDR3 loop: CASSGPPQETQYF. The DNA for the CDR3 is TGTGCCAGCAGCGGGCCTCCCCAAGAGACCCAGTACTTC.

V is TRBV4-3 and J is TRBJ2-5, with D maybe TRBD1 (6 bases). The ends were cut back, 4 bases at V and 5 bases at J, with 14 bases in the middle. Germline V gene sequence: CDR1 LGHNA, CDR2 YSLEER. The CDR3 has 14 residues. CDR3 bases: TGCGCCAGCAGCCCCAGACAGGCCGCGGAGACCCAGTACTTC. It is translated as CASSPRQAAETQYF.

This clonotype was found a few times. The gene calls are TRBV12-3 or TRBV12-4 and TRBJ1-5, with D possibly matching TRBD1 (5 bases). Trimming left V 4 bases short and J 5 bases short, with 12 bases between. The CDR3 runs to 14 residues. CDR3 sequence reads: CASSWSGKDQPQHF. DNA for the CDR3: TGTGCCAGCAGTTGGTCAGGGAAGGATCAGCCCCAGCATTTT.

This clonotype was recorded a few times. The genes are TRBV9 and TRBJ2-7; 10 positions agree with TRBD2. This CDR3 contains 15 residues. The junction had 3 bases not matched to a gene; V was cut back by 0 bases and J by 3 bases. Germline-derived CDR1 and CDR2 are SGDLS and YYNGEE. CDR3 in DNA: TGTGCCAGCAGCGTAGGGACTAGCGGTGGCTACGAGCAGTACTTC. It specifies CASSVGTSGGYEQYF.

This clonotype was found a few times. Here the CDR3 reads CASSLLPDNSYEQYF. The CDR3 DNA follows: TGTGCCAGCAGCCTCCTCCCGGACAACTCCTACGAGCAGTACTTC. The chain recombines TRBV27 with TRBJ2-7; possibly TRBD1 for D (5 bases). Looked up from germline, CDR1 is MNHEY and CDR2 is SMNVEV (reference sequence). The CDR3 length is 15 residues. V was shortened by 6 bases and J by 0 bases, with 15 bases between the two germline ends.

V usage is TRBV24-1 and J usage is TRBJ2-7; tentatively, D is TRBD2 (5 bases). The DNA end lines up better with TRBJ2-1; the J call may be wrong. CDR1 KGHDR and CDR2 SFDVKD come from the germline V gene. The CDR3 covers 12 residues. The CDR3 nucleotides are TGTGCCACCAGTGATGCGGGCTACGAGCAGTTCTTC. Its translation is CATSDAGYEQFF.

The sample holds many counts of this clonotype. The rearrangement uses TRBV29-1 and TRBJ2-1; 8 bases line up with TRBD2. Losses at the gene ends were 3 bases for V and 4 bases for J; bases not matched to a gene: 2. The CDR3 is 13 amino acids. In germline, CDR1 is SQVTM, CDR2 ANQGSEA. CDR3 sequence reads: CSVDTSGYNEQFF. The CDR3 nucleotides are TGCAGCGTTGATACTAGCGGATACAATGAGCAGTTCTTC.

This clonotype was seen more than once but under ten times. This chain joins TRBV6-5 and TRBJ2-7, with D perhaps assigned TRBD1 or TRBD2 (5 bases each). This CDR3 contains 13 residues. Looked up from germline, CDR1 is MNHEY and CDR2 is SVGAGI. The ends were cut back, 2 bases at V and 7 bases at J, with 12 bases in the middle. The CDR3 protein is CASSYGTDWEQYF. The CDR3 DNA sequence: TGTGCCAGCAGTTACGGGACGGACTGGGAGCAGTACTTC.

V usage is TRBV11-1 and J usage is TRBJ2-1; tentative D call: TRBD1 (6 bases). V was clipped by 5 bases and J by 8 bases, with 10 bases between them. The CDR3 is made up of 12 amino acids. Per the germline V gene, CDR1 is SGHAT and CDR2 is FQDESV (reference sequence). In DNA form, the CDR3 reads TGTGCCAGCAGCACACAGGGCTATGAGCAGTTCTTC. This gives the protein CASSTQGYEQFF.

This sequence joins TRBV29-1 and TRBJ2-7; tentatively, D is TRBD1 or TRBD2 (6 bases each). Deletions cut 4 bases from V and 7 bases from J, with 20 bases between. Germline loops: CDR1 SQVTM, CDR2 ANQGSEA. This CDR3 is 14 amino acids long. The CDR3 loop is CSVGGAGYREEQYF. Here the CDR3 DNA reads TGCAGCGTTGGGGGGGCCGGCTATAGAGAGGAGCAGTACTTC.

The chain is built from TRBV7-9 and TRBJ1-2, with D perhaps matching TRBD1 (5 bases). V lost 1 base to trimming and J lost 8 bases, with 11 bases between them. The CDR3 is made up of 13 amino acids. CDR1 and CDR2 from the germline V gene are SEHNR and FQNEAQ (reference sequence). Written as DNA, the CDR3 is TGTGCCAGCAGCTTAGTGGAAGGGGACGGCTACACCTTC. This gives the protein CASSLVEGDGYTF.

The DNA for the CDR3 is TGTGCCAGCAGTTTACTCTTCCAGAACGAGCAGTACTTC. As protein: CASSLLFQNEQYF. This sequence joins TRBV12-3 or TRBV12-4 and TRBJ2-7; no clear D. CDR3 size: 13 residues. The ends were cut back, 2 bases at V and 5 bases at J, with 10 bases in the middle.

The chain employs TRBV27 and TRBJ2-1; 12 bases match TRBD2. The germline CDR1 and CDR2 sequences are MNHEY and SMNVEV (reference sequence). V trimming: 6 bases; J trimming: 4 bases; junction bases outside the gene matches: 10. The CDR3 contains 17 residues. The CDR3 bases are TGTGCCAGCAGCCAACCGACTAGCGGGAGCCATTACAATGAGCAGTTCTTC. Protein sequence: CASSQPTSGSHYNEQFF.

Only a few counts were recorded for this clonotype. This chain links TRBV5-5 with TRBJ2-7; TRBD1 aligns across 9 bases. V gave up 2 bases and J gave up 5 bases; unmatched junction bases: 5. In germline, CDR1 is SGHKS, CDR2 YYEKEE (reference sequence). The CDR3 length is 14 residues. The CDR3 DNA reads as TGTGCCAGCAGCTTCGACAGGGGGGTAAACGAGCAGTACTTC. Amino acid sequence: CASSFDRGVNEQYF. Based on the CDR3 plus reference TRBV5-5 and TRBJ2-7, the full variable domain is DAGVTQSPTHLIKTRGQQVTLRCSPISGHKSVSWYQQVLGQGPQFIFQYYEKEERGRGNFPDRFSARQFPNYSSELNVNALLLGDSALYLCASSFDRGVNEQYFGPGTRLTVT.